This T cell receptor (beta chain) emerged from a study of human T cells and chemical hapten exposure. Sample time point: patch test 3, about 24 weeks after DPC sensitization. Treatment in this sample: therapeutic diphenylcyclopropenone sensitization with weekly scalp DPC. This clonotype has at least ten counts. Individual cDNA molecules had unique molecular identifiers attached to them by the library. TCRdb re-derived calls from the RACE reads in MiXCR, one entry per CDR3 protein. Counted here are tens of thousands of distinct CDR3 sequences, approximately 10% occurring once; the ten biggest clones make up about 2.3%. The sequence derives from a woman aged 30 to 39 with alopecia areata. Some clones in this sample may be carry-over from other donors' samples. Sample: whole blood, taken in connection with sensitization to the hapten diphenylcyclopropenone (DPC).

The CDR3 loop reads CASSFPGRSGETQYF. CDR3 nucleotides: TGTGCCAGCAGTTTTCCGGGGCGATCGGGCGAGACCCAGTACTTC. The chain employs TRBV28 and TRBJ2-5; D possibly uses TRBD1 or TRBD2 (5 bases each). The germline gives CDR1 MDHEN, CDR2 SYDVKM. V was pared by 3 bases and J by 5 bases, with 16 bases between. The CDR3 consists of 15 residues.